This TCR beta chain was recorded in a study of identical twins. This clonotype appeared a few times. Each CDR3 protein gets one entry after TCRdb re-called the 5' RACE reads with MiXCR. The sample contains some 1,600,000 distinct CDR3 sequences, under 35% of which appear only once. The germline V gene has CDR1 MNHEY and CDR2 SMNVEV (reference sequence). V lost 3 bases to trimming and J lost 5 bases, with 11 bases between them. The CDR3 spans 13 residues. The chain couples TRBV27 to TRBJ2-7; D is possibly TRBD1 (5 bases). Sequenced material: cord blood. The clonotype was recovered from a newborn girl in good health. The CDR3 reads CASSFQGINEQYF. As DNA, the CDR3 is TGTGCCAGCAGTTTCCAGGGTATCAACGAGCAGTACTTC.